This T cell receptor beta chain emerged from a study of blood T cell repertoires in COVID-19. Study as a whole: COVID-19 samples from acute and convalescent phases originated in the United States, Italy and Spain. PBMCs, B-cell-depleted T cells, or T cells provided the cDNA or gDNA that made up the material.

In the source study's methods: How many nucleated cells were present was estimated from reference gene primer amplification. Profiling relied on immunoSEQ multiplex PCR, and the TCRdb table lists in-frame clones only, not all of them. That table furnishes V, J and clone size, whereas the DNA furnished D and trimming. The sample has roughly 100,000 clones; about 86% are singletons. This TCR came from a human donor in a cohort sampled during active COVID-19. Sequenced input: peripheral blood.

CDR3 amino acids: CASSFFSGYEQYF. The DNA for the CDR3 is TGTGCCAGCAGTTTTTTCTCGGGGTACGAGCAGTACTTC. The chain is built from TRBV28 and TRBJ2-7, with D tentatively TRBD2 (5 bases). This CDR3 region has 13 residues. Germline CDR1 is MDHEN and CDR2 is SYDVKM. The germline V and J ends were trimmed by 3 bases and 4 bases, with 10 bases remaining between them.